The clone carrying this T cell receptor (beta chain) turned up a few times. What it recognizes is unknown. Using a J-beta primer mix together with a sample-barcoded 5' primer, a second PCR was run for roughly 6 to 12 cycles. TCRdb re-analysed the 5' RACE reads in MiXCR, keeping a single row per CDR3 protein. The profile shows more than 550,000 distinct CDR3 sequences, 22% of them singletons. CDR3 length equals 14 residues. CDR1 SGDLS and CDR2 YYNGEE come from the germline V gene. With 4 bases removed from V and 5 bases from J, the gap between germline ends came to 15 bases. This sample was included in a study of blood T cells in healthy people across ages. Study results and caveats: Naive T cell percentage strongly correlated with TCR beta diversity. The fall in TCR beta diversity per million T cells was roughly linear with age. Naive CD4+ cell counts and diversity both ran higher in long-lived than in aged donors.

The source is a man between 65 and 85 years old in good health. This sequence joins TRBV9 and TRBJ2-5; possible D gene TRBD1, 6 bases. The sample taken for sequencing was blood. CDR3 nucleotide sequence: TGTGCCAGCAGCTTCCATTACAGGGAGGAGACCCAGTACTTC. Protein sequence: CASSFHYREETQYF.